The 15 T cell receptor beta chains below were found in one sample sequenced in a study of blood T cell repertoires in COVID-19. Produced via immunoSEQ multiplex PCR; TCRdb's table is partial and in-frame only. This sample carries 390,000 or so clones, about 86% of them seen once, and the ten largest clones take 10%. What was sequenced was PBMCs or T cells enriched from blood (not recorded which). The receptors shown here come from a woman between 45 and 60 years old who had recovered from COVID-19.

The CDR3: CASSSQDGTGEQYF. The CDR3 nucleotides are TGTGCCAGCAGCTCACAAGACGGCACGGGAGAGCAGTACTTC. The V and J genes are TRBV7-9 and TRBJ2-7, with a weak D call TRBD2 (5 bases). CDR3 length: 14 amino acids. Germline CDR1 reads SEHNR; CDR2 reads FQNEAQ (reference sequence). Between the trimmed V and J ends, which lost 4 bases and 7 bases, there was a span of 17 bases.

The chain couples TRBV5-6 to TRBJ2-7; 7 nucleotides line up with TRBD1. The CDR3 runs 14 residues. From germline, CDR1 is SGHDT and CDR2 YYEEEE. The V and J ends lost 3 bases and 0 bases, in that order; junction bases with no gene match: 3. The chain's CDR3 is CASSWDRFSYEQYF. CDR3 coding DNA: TGTGCCAGCAGCTGGGACAGATTCTCCTACGAGCAGTACTTC.

The chain joins TRBV27 to TRBJ1-1, with D possibly being TRBD1 (5 bases). Germline loops: CDR1 MNHEY, CDR2 SMNVEV (reference sequence). The CDR3 has 14 residues. The germline V and J ends were trimmed by 3 bases and 3 bases, with 11 bases remaining between them. In DNA form, the CDR3 reads TGTGCCAGCAGTTTGTCGGGGGTTCACACTGAAGCTTTCTTT. Its translation is CASSLSGVHTEAFF.

The chain employs TRBV4-1 and TRBJ2-7, with a tentative D call TRBD2 (6 bases). Per germline, CDR1 MGHRA and CDR2 YSYEKL. CDR3 length equals 14 residues. Trimming pared 6 bases from V and 0 bases from J, leaving 12 bases between. CDR3 bases: TGCGCCAGCAGACCGGACTACAACTCCTACGAGCAGTACTTC. Its protein product is CASRPDYNSYEQYF.

The chain carries TRBV19 and TRBJ1-2; maybe TRBD1 (5 bases). The germline V and J ends were trimmed by 0 bases and 12 bases, with 20 bases remaining between them. This CDR3 has 15 amino acids. Germline V gives CDR1 LNHDA, CDR2 SQIVND (reference sequence). The CDR3 is CASSIDTDRTQGDTF. In nucleotides, the CDR3 is TGTGCCAGTAGTATAGATACCGACAGAACTCAAGGGGACACCTTC.

The CDR3 sequence is CASSQVESGYGYTF. Here the CDR3 DNA reads TGCGCCAGCAGCCAAGTTGAATCAGGGTATGGCTACACCTTC. The chain joins TRBV4-1 to TRBJ1-2; D is perhaps TRBD1 (5 bases). With 1 base removed from V and 5 bases from J, the gap between germline ends came to 11 bases. This CDR3 spans 14 amino acids. The V gene's germline CDR1 is MGHRA and CDR2 YSYEKL.

The rearrangement uses TRBV2 and TRBJ1-1; 7 bases align to TRBD1. CDR1 SNHLY and CDR2 FYNNEI come from the germline V gene. This CDR3 has 15 amino acids. V shed 6 bases, J shed 4 bases, and the junction held 11 bases outside the gene matches. This chain's CDR3 is CASREPTGVRTEAFF. DNA for the CDR3: TGTGCCAGCAGGGAACCTACAGGGGTGCGCACTGAAGCTTTCTTT.

The chain uses TRBV10-3 and TRBJ1-3; D is undetermined. Germline V gives CDR1 ENHRY, CDR2 SYGVKD. The CDR3 covers 13 residues. Trimming took off 8 bases at V and 2 bases at J, with 10 bases between the two ends. In DNA, the CDR3 is TGTGCCATCCTCGAGGGCACTGGAAACACCATATATTTT. Its translation is CAILEGTGNTIYF.

CDR3 loop: CASSLALSGEQFF. CDR3 bases: TGTGCCAGCAGCTTAGCCCTATCGGGTGAGCAGTTCTTC. The chain uses TRBV7-9 and TRBJ2-1; D is ambiguous. Germline lookup yields CDR1 SEHNR and CDR2 FQNEAQ (reference sequence). V dropped 0 bases and J dropped 9 bases, with 9 bases sitting between them. The CDR3 length is 13 residues.

This clone has a count of ten or more. This sequence joins TRBV5-1 and TRBJ2-2; 9 bases map to TRBD2. This CDR3 contains 16 residues. Germline CDR1 reads SGHRS; CDR2 reads YFSETQ. Trimming at V came to 3 bases and at J to 7 bases, leaving 10 bases not matched to a gene. In nucleotides, the CDR3 is TGCGCCAGCAGCTCCGGCGGGGGGGCCCACGGCGGGGAGCTGTTTTTT. Protein: CASSSGGGAHGGELFF.

The chain recombines TRBV11-1 with TRBJ2-2; 8 bases align to TRBD1. J lost 7 bases, V lost 6 bases, and 7 bases had no gene match. Germline CDR1 and CDR2: SGHAT and FQDESV (reference sequence). This CDR3 spans 14 amino acids. In nucleotides, the CDR3 is TGTGCCAGCAGGGGGACAGGTGCCCTCGGGGAGCTGTTTTTT. It is translated as CASRGTGALGELFF. The full variable domain, completed using reference TRBV11-1 and TRBJ2-2, is EAEVAQSPRYKITEKSQAVAFWCDPISGHATLYWYRQILGQGPELLVQFQDESVVDDSQLPKDRFSAERLKGVDSTLKIQPAELGDSAMYLCASRGTGALGELFFGEGSRLTVL.

The V gene is TRBV27, the J gene TRBJ2-7, with no clear D. The germline V gene encodes CDR1 MNHEY and CDR2 SMNVEV (reference sequence). V lost 3 bases and J lost 0, with 12 bases in between. The CDR3 is made up of 15 amino acids. The CDR3 nucleotides are TGTGCCAGCAGTTTCCAGCCTTGGAGCTCCTACGAGCAGTACTTC. It specifies CASSFQPWSSYEQYF.

The chain combines TRBV6-5 with TRBJ1-2, with no clear D. The CDR3 contains 14 residues. The V end was cut by 6 bases, the J end by 2 bases, with 13 bases between. The germline CDR1 and CDR2 sequences are MNHEY and SVGAGI. The CDR3 here is CASRSGRLNYGYTF. The CDR3 DNA is TGTGCCAGCAGGAGCGGACGCTTGAACTATGGCTACACCTTC.

V and J are TRBV7-2 and TRBJ1-2, with a weak D call TRBD1 (6 bases). The CDR3 sequence is 15 residues long. CDR1 SGHTA and CDR2 FQGNSA come from the germline V gene. The V and J ends lost 6 bases and 0 bases respectively, with 14 bases between them. CDR3 amino acids: CASSYLTGTNYGYTF. CDR3 coding DNA: TGTGCCAGCAGTTACCTGACAGGAACTAACTATGGCTACACCTTC.

This clone was seen just once. This sequence joins TRBV19 and TRBJ2-3; D is perhaps TRBD2 (5 bases). V shed 10 bases and J shed 2 bases, with 19 bases lying between them. The germline V gene encodes CDR1 LNHDA and CDR2 SQIVND (reference sequence). This CDR3 contains 15 residues. In DNA form, the CDR3 reads TGTGCCACCTCCCCCCCAGAGGGCAACACAGATACGCAGTATTTT. Protein: CATSPPEGNTDTQYF.